This section outlines one TCR beta chain sequence together with its context. No antigen is known for it. This entry belongs to a study of shared clonotypes between healthy human individuals. Study-wide context: Samples came from a couple of female and three male donors aged 18 to 49. General study findings and limits: Estimated clonotype richness was generally higher in naive than memory subsets. The authors expected sequencing depth to affect clonotype sharing among donors.

Sequencing was performed with immunoSEQ multiplex PCR; in TCRdb, only in-frame clones are kept and a portion is missing. The repertoire consists of 2 million to 2.5 million clones, with less than 95% occurring once and the leading ten covering about 1.1%. This CDR3 has 19 residues. Germline CDR1 and CDR2: SNHLY and FYNNEI. V lost 3 bases and J lost 4; bases outside the gene matches: 11. Selected positively for CCR7 and CD45RO-negative, naive CD8 cells excluded terminally differentiated effector memory CD45RA+ cells. Recent acute infections and vaccinations were absent in the healthy HIV-negative adult donors.

The TCR originated in a man aged 18 to 29 in good health. Material: naive CD8+ T cells sorted from blood. This chain uses TRBV2 with TRBJ2-2; 13 bases align to TRBD2. CDR3 amino acids: CASSDPLLAGGRGTGELFF. The CDR3 DNA sequence: TGTGCCAGCAGTGATCCCCTACTAGCGGGGGGGCGTGGCACCGGGGAGCTGTTTTTT.